Reported below is one TCR beta chain. This clone came up once. Its antigen remains undetermined. Base-call qualities are not available, and no considerably larger clone is one nucleotide away. These data are taken from a study of cytomegalovirus exposure and HLA in healthy donors (dated by TCRdb to 2017 to 2019). For the study in its entirety: An earlier analysis of roughly 570 of the donors reported around 280 Gb of sequence data and about 120 million unique TCR beta sequences obtained from around 170 million T cells. An early release covering approximately 600 HLA-typed donors comprised about 320 gigabases of sequencing data and about 90 million unique TCR sequences. Of the 398 genotyped donors, 75% to 85% were placed in the genetic ancestry cluster associated with self-reported Caucasian donors. The study aimed to test whether signatures of past pathogen exposure could be identified by cataloging public T cell receptors. The T cell repertoires of roughly 660 subjects were profiled by immunosequencing and related to cytomegalovirus serostatus. Along with the approximately 620-subject first cohort, a separate validation cohort of around 110 different subjects was used. To predict cytomegalovirus infection status, the study brought together high-throughput TCR immunosequencing, statistical association of individual TCRs with disease status, and machine learning. A later analysis re-examined previously published TCR beta repertoires from over 500 donors and added high-resolution HLA genotyping to investigate patterns of TCR occurrence. In the later analysis, no new phenotypic data were used to find candidate immune exposures; instead, reliance was placed on TCR beta sequences and their occurrence across donors. In an earlier analysis of over 550 of the donors, high-throughput TCR beta sequencing was used to judge whether each TCR beta V gene segment behaved as functional or pseudogenic. Donor age, sex, ethnicity and CMV serostatus were collected together with the repertoire data. A later genetic analysis took genome-wide SNP genotypes for about 55% of the 666 donors and used that subset as a discovery cohort. All discovery cohort repertoires had been generated on a single sequencing platform. HLA typing covered class I and class II loci at four-digit resolution. The number of typed donors differed by locus: roughly 620-630 for A, B, C, DRB1 and DQB1; approximately 540 for DQA1; 606 for DPA1; and roughly 450 for DPB1. A handful of DR-DQ haplotypes were handled as single units for association and clustering because linkage in the cohort was strong. Across under 500 genotyped donors of the cohort, an average of about 200,000 unique TCR beta nucleotide sequences per donor were sequenced, and approximately 19% of those sequences were non-productive. Results the study describes overall, beyond this receptor: When HLA alleles, especially DR and DQ, strongly co-occurred, attributing TCR associations to individual alleles was difficult. A later analysis associated about 17,000 TCR beta sequences with specific HLA alleles at a false discovery rate of 0.05. The classifier was reported to diagnose cytomegalovirus status with high specificity and sensitivity in both the original cohort and the validation cohort. Compared with the roughly 670-donor mean, donors in an Asian-associated ancestry cluster had fewer N-insertions in productive TCRs, according to a later genetic analysis. The earlier analysis of 587 of the donors excluded roughly 17 rarely observed V segments, including chromosome 9 orphons, because counts were too low. Across donors, most TCR sequences were observed very rarely, whereas some public TCRs were present in many individuals. According to a later analysis, most CMV-associated TCR beta chains appeared to be HLA-restricted, and the HLA associations seemed to be driven largely by CMV exposure. The cohort was sequenced for TCR beta chains only, and without alpha or paired-chain data the features that could be detected were limited. According to a later analysis, TCR association rates differed among HLA loci, with DRB1 alleles showing the most associated TCRs and HLA-C alleles showing the fewest. Because HLA typing was missing for some donors at each locus, association tests included only the typed subset. A later analysis found that HLA-associated TCR beta chains were more clonally expanded and had lower generation probabilities than equally common non-associated chains. The presence/absence analyses assumed that sequencing depth was roughly uniform across donors, and that assumption may not be true. Immune exposure information for the cohort was limited to CMV serostatus. A later analysis reported that several top co-occurrence clusters appeared linked to parvovirus B19, influenza, CMV and Epstein-Barr virus. The authors suggested that the approach could potentially be generalized to other disease states and immunological phenotypes. A further reported finding was that TCR beta sequences accurately predicted the HLA-A and HLA-B alleles for most subjects in the first cohort. The 87-base-pair reads could not distinguish some IMGT-functional V segments, including TRBV6-2 and TRBV6-3, so those segments were excluded. Linkage disequilibrium might explain the correlated functional status among segregating V segments, but an unknown experimental factor could not be excluded. In a later genetic analysis, a missense DCLRE1C variant was associated with V-gene and J-gene trimming of TCR beta chains, and the association was replicated in an independent cohort. A few of the identified cytomegalovirus-associated TCR beta chains were confirmed in vitro to be specific for cytomegalovirus antigens. The study listed 164 TCR beta chains as associated with cytomegalovirus. In an earlier analysis of some 550 of the donors, most TCR beta V segments were observed in productive rearrangements about 87% or about 30% of the time, broadly matching IMGT annotations. A group of highly shared sequence variants was considered likely to be a technical artifact of the sequencing pipeline.

The cohort was made up of 500 to 800 healthy bone marrow donors. All cohort members were sampled while nominally healthy, although unrecorded immune exposures were likely present. The donor tested CMV seropositive and was one of the 289 seropositive cohort members. Every donor gave a peripheral blood sample, and the peripheral blood mononuclear cells from that sample were used for TCR beta sequencing. Genomic DNA extraction from the blood cell samples was performed with the Qiagen DNeasy Blood Extraction Kit. Library method: the immunoSEQ multiplex PCR assay. For the multiplex PCR, a mixture combining 60 forward primers for TCR Vbeta segments and 13 reverse primers for TCR Jbeta segments was used. The CDR3 region of rearranged TCR beta genes was amplified from genomic DNA with a multiplex PCR assay. The Illumina HiSeq System was used to sequence the amplified TCR beta libraries as 87-base-pair reads. The original pipeline was this. A later analysis counted about 80 million unique TCR beta chains across the roughly 700 repertoires, and about 10 million of these chains were shared by at least two donors. Raw reads were error-corrected and collapsed into unique sequences with a nearest-neighbor algorithm that merged closely related sequences to remove PCR and sequencing errors. CDR3 sequences were aligned to IMGT reference sequences to assign V, D and J gene segments. Each retained sequence needed at least a six-nucleotide match to both a V gene segment and a J gene segment. A rearrangement was called productive if the CDR3 had no stop codons and remained in frame with V and J, and every other rearrangement was called non-productive. Following IMGT convention, CDR3 was defined as the stretch from the second conserved V-encoded cysteine up to the conserved J-encoded phenylalanine. The earlier analysis of 587 of the donors excluded sequences that lacked an unambiguous match to a single V gene segment. An earlier analysis of almost 600 of the donors classified V segments as functional when productive rearrangements were above 56.7% and as segregating when the standard deviation between donors was above 5%. A statistical classification framework was built for diagnosing cytomegalovirus status from the catalog of TCR beta chain sequences. In a later analysis, TCR nucleotide sequences were compared against IMGT/GENE-DB human TR gene sequences so that V and J genes could be assigned. A later analysis assigned CDR3 sequences and most-parsimonious VDJ recombination scenarios with the TCRdist pipeline. In a later analysis, every TCR beta chain was defined by the combination of its CDR3 amino acid sequence and its V-gene family, and reads without a unique V-gene family were dropped. A later analysis removed several hundred highly shared, low-generation-probability nucleotide sequences to deal with suspected cross-contamination and a sequencing artifact. A later analysis calculated a clonal expansion index for each public chain from normalized within-repertoire ranks of inferred template counts. Generation probabilities in a later analysis came from a VDJ recombination model fitted to out-of-frame rearrangements, and those results were checked against IGoR. In a later analysis, hypergeometric tests were used to score TCR-TCR, TCR-HLA and TCR-CMV co-occurrence, with a repertoire-size bias correction applied to TCR pairs. A later analysis estimated false discovery rates by permuting HLA or CMV assignments 20 times. In a later analysis, co-occurring TCRs were grouped with DBSCAN, and TCRdist sequence similarity was added when clustering was performed within HLA-allele-positive subsets. Repertoires with fewer than 30,000 or more than 120,000 public chains, plus five repertoires with anomalous nucleotide sharing, were excluded from co-occurrence clustering. This is the immuneACCESS table as TCRdb keeps it, with only in-frame sequences that have V and J called. A part of the clones is gone; compared with another copy, unresolved V genes explain less than half, and the rest is unexplained. V and J calls and clone size follow that table, whereas D and trimming were derived from the DNA. Counted in this sample were 110,000 or so clones; roughly four fifths of them appeared once. The ten largest clones add up to roughly 3% of the sample.

The CDR3 covers 16 residues, taking in both the cysteine and the phenylalanine. The retained sequence is limited to the CDR3, 48 bases, with the frame set at the first base. Sequences LGHNA (CDR1) and YNFKEQ (CDR2) are obtained from the germline V gene. V and J are truncated by 1 base and 7 bases respectively, leaving an intervening sequence of 19 bases. In this chain, TRBV4-2 is recombined with TRBJ1-2; a weak D assignment points to TRBD1 (6 bases agree). What was sequenced was PBMCs. The receptor was derived from a woman between 40 and 55 years old in good health and CMV-seropositive. This receptor has the CDR3 CASSQGKVGGAGGYTF. The DNA sequence is as follows: TGTGCCAGCAGCCAAGGCAAGGTGGGGGGGGCCGGTGGCTACACCTTC.